This T cell receptor (beta chain) was observed in a study of T cells in Graves' hyperthyroidism and ophthalmopathy. The sample holds a few counts of this clonotype. Its antigen is unknown. TCR beta CDR3 regions were amplified from RNA. The HTBI primer set served for first-round RT-PCR of the TCR CDR3. TCRdb reprocessed the multiplex PCR reads via MiXCR and lists one record per CDR3 protein. The sample records about 710,000 distinct CDR3 sequences, 16% being singletons. Germline-derived CDR1 and CDR2 are DFQATT and SNEGSKA (reference sequence). Trimming took off 6 bases at V and 1 base at J, with 6 bases between the two ends. The CDR3 is made up of 12 amino acids. Study-wide results and limits: Most clonotypes expanded in thyroid above 0.001 were likewise present in blood.

Disease duration under 2 months; hyperthyroidism patients were aged 18 to 65. Exclusions: uncontrolled infection, other autoimmune disease, pregnancy, lactation. A roughly 9.3 ml volume of fresh peripheral blood provided the PBMCs. This rearrangement joins TRBV20-1 to TRBJ1-4; D remains unclear. The TCR sequence derives from a man aged 18 to 29 with Graves' hyperthyroidism. Sequences were obtained from blood. The CDR3 loop is CSARQTNEKLFF. Written as DNA, the CDR3 is TGCAGTGCCCGTCAAACTAATGAAAAACTGTTTTTT.